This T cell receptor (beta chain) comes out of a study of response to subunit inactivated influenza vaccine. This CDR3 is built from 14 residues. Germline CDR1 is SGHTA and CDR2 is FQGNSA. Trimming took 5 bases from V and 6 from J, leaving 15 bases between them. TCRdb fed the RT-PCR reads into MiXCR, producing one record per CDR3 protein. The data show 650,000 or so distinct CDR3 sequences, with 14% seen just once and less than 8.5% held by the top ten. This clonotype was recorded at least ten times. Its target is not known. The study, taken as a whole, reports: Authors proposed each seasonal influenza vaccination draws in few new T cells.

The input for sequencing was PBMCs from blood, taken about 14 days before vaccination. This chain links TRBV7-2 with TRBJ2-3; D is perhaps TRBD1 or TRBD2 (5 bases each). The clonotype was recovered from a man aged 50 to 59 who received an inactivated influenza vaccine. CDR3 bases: TGTGCCAGCAGCCCGGGGACGGCCAAGGATACGCAGTATTTT. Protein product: CASSPGTAKDTQYF. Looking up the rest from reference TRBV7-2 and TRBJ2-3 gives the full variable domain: GAGVSQSPSNKVTEKGKDVELRCDPISGHTALYWYRQSLGQGLEFLIYFQGNSAPDKSGLPSDRFSAERTGGSVSTLTIQRTQQEDSAVYLCASSPGTAKDTQYFGPGTRLTVL.